Listed below are T cell receptor beta chains from one sample, sequenced in a study of identical twins. TCRdb reprocessed the 5' RACE reads via MiXCR and lists one record per CDR3 protein. Here the sample spans some 440,000 distinct CDR3 sequences, roughly a quarter being singletons. These data also formed part of another study, on T cells expressing NK-cell markers.

The material sequenced was CD4+ T cells sorted from blood. The receptors were gathered from a woman in her late teens or twenties in good health. Both conserved end residues are part of each CDR3. D genes are given only for firm matches. Rows may omit the clone size; those that give it use once, few, many or a size class.

clone_size: NA; j_call: TRBJ2-3; d_call: NA; v_call: TRBV4-3; cdr3_nt: TGCGCCAGCAGCCAACAGACTCCCAGCACAGTTACGCAGTATTTT; cdr3_aa: CASSQQTPSTVTQYF
clone_size: NA; j_call: TRBJ2-7; d_call: TRBD2; v_call: TRBV6-5; cdr3_nt: TGTGCCAGCAGTTACTCGGGACTAGCGGAAAACTACGAGCAGTACTTC; cdr3_aa: CASSYSGLAENYEQYF
clone_size: NA; j_call: TRBJ2-1; d_call: NA; v_call: TRBV5-1; cdr3_nt: TGCGCCAGCAGCTTGGAGGGAAGGGAATACAATGAGCAGTTCTTC; cdr3_aa: CASSLEGREYNEQFF
clone_size: NA; j_call: TRBJ1-1; d_call: NA; v_call: TRBV20-1; cdr3_nt: TGCAGTGCTAAAAGGGGCAACACTGAAGCTTTCTTT; cdr3_aa: CSAKRGNTEAFF
clone_size: few; j_call: TRBJ2-3; d_call: NA; v_call: TRBV7-7; cdr3_nt: TGTGCTAGCAGCCCCTTGGGGGCCAGCGCCACAGATACGCAGTATTTT; cdr3_aa: CASSPLGASATDTQYF
clone_size: NA; j_call: TRBJ2-7; d_call: TRBD1; v_call: TRBV6-5; cdr3_nt: TGTGCCAGCAGGTATCCACAGGGGGGCAGGGACGAGCAGTACTTC; cdr3_aa: CASRYPQGGRDEQYF
clone_size: NA; j_call: TRBJ2-7; d_call: NA; v_call: TRBV20-1; cdr3_nt: TGCAGTGCTACGGAAACAGGGCTGCCGAGCTCCTACGAGCAGTACTTC; cdr3_aa: CSATETGLPSSYEQYF
clone_size: NA; j_call: TRBJ2-1; d_call: NA; v_call: TRBV12-3/TRBV12-4; cdr3_nt: TGTGCCAGCAGCCAACAGGGATCAGGTTACGATGAGCAGTTCTTC; cdr3_aa: CASSQQGSGYDEQFF
clone_size: few; j_call: TRBJ1-5; d_call: NA; v_call: TRBV12-3/TRBV12-4; cdr3_nt: TGTGCCAGCAGGAACGGGGTGCAAAATCAGCCCCAGCATTTT; cdr3_aa: CASRNGVQNQPQHF
clone_size: NA; j_call: TRBJ2-1; d_call: TRBD2; v_call: TRBV6-1; cdr3_nt: TGTGCCAGCAGCCCAGACGGACTAGCCAATGAGCAGTTCTTC; cdr3_aa: CASSPDGLANEQFF
clone_size: few; j_call: TRBJ2-7; d_call: TRBD1; v_call: TRBV7-9; cdr3_nt: TGTGCCAGCAGCTTAGACAGACAGGGTACCTACGAGCAGTACTTC; cdr3_aa: CASSLDRQGTYEQYF
clone_size: few; j_call: TRBJ2-3; d_call: TRBD2; v_call: TRBV7-9; cdr3_nt: TGTGCCAGCAGCTTAGCTAGCGGGAGATTCGCAGATACGCAGTATTTT; cdr3_aa: CASSLASGRFADTQYF
clone_size: NA; j_call: TRBJ2-5; d_call: NA; v_call: TRBV20-1; cdr3_nt: TGCAGTGCTGGCCGGGACGGCGGTAGTGGGACCCAGTACTTC; cdr3_aa: CSAGRDGGSGTQYF
clone_size: NA; j_call: TRBJ1-3; d_call: NA; v_call: TRBV7-2; cdr3_nt: TGTGCCAGCAGCTTACTGGGAAACACCATATATTTT; cdr3_aa: CASSLLGNTIYF
clone_size: NA; j_call: TRBJ2-5; d_call: NA; v_call: TRBV25-1; cdr3_nt: TGTGCCAGCAGTGAATTCTTGGGCGGCTCCCAAGAGACCCAGTACTTC; cdr3_aa: CASSEFLGGSQETQYF
clone_size: few; j_call: TRBJ2-7; d_call: TRBD2; v_call: TRBV12-5; cdr3_nt: TGTGCTAGGACTAGCGGGGATCTGTACGAGCAGTACTTC; cdr3_aa: CARTSGDLYEQYF
clone_size: few; j_call: TRBJ1-1; d_call: NA; v_call: TRBV29-1; cdr3_nt: TGCAGCGTTGTCGAGGGCCGAGCTTTCTTT; cdr3_aa: CSVVEGRAFF
clone_size: few; j_call: TRBJ1-1; d_call: TRBD1; v_call: TRBV12-3/TRBV12-4; cdr3_nt: TGTGCCAGCAGTGGTGGACAGGGGTGGGGCACTGAAGCTTTCTTT; cdr3_aa: CASSGGQGWGTEAFF
clone_size: few; j_call: TRBJ2-5; d_call: TRBD1; v_call: TRBV6-5; cdr3_nt: TGTGCCAGCAGTTGGGACAGGGCGTCCAGAGGTCAAGAGACCCAGTACTTC; cdr3_aa: CASSWDRASRGQETQYF
clone_size: NA; j_call: TRBJ2-3; d_call: TRBD2; v_call: TRBV4-2; cdr3_nt: TGTGCCAGCAGCCGCTATCCAACCGGGACTAGCGGGGGGGGCACCACAGATACGCAGTATTTT; cdr3_aa: CASSRYPTGTSGGGTTDTQYF
clone_size: NA; j_call: TRBJ2-6; d_call: NA; v_call: TRBV6-1; cdr3_nt: TGTGCCAGCAGTCGCAGACCTGGGGCAGCCAACGTCCTGACTTTC; cdr3_aa: CASSRRPGAANVLTF
clone_size: NA; j_call: TRBJ2-7; d_call: TRBD2; v_call: TRBV30; cdr3_nt: TGTGCCTGGAGAGATGGGCTAGCGGGAGATGAGCAGTACTTC; cdr3_aa: CAWRDGLAGDEQYF
clone_size: few; j_call: TRBJ2-7; d_call: NA; v_call: TRBV7-6; cdr3_nt: TGTGCCAGCAGCTTAAGCAGTGGGACATACGAGCAGTACTTC; cdr3_aa: CASSLSSGTYEQYF
clone_size: few; j_call: TRBJ2-3; d_call: NA; v_call: TRBV14; cdr3_nt: TGTGCCAGCAGCCAAGGGGTAGCATCGGATACGCAGTATTTT; cdr3_aa: CASSQGVASDTQYF
clone_size: NA; j_call: TRBJ2-3; d_call: NA; v_call: TRBV11-3; cdr3_nt: TGTGCCAGCAGCTTCGGGAAGGAGGGTACGCAGTATTTT; cdr3_aa: CASSFGKEGTQYF
clone_size: NA; j_call: TRBJ2-7; d_call: TRBD2; v_call: TRBV12-3/TRBV12-4; cdr3_nt: TGTGCCAGCACCAAAGGACGGGAGGTCTACGAGCAGTACTTC; cdr3_aa: CASTKGREVYEQYF
clone_size: NA; j_call: TRBJ2-5; d_call: NA; v_call: TRBV20-1; cdr3_nt: TGCAGTGCTACTAGGCCCTCAACCCGAGGGACCCAGTACTTC; cdr3_aa: CSATRPSTRGTQYF
clone_size: NA; j_call: TRBJ2-2; d_call: TRBD2; v_call: TRBV12-5; cdr3_nt: TGTGCTAGTGCCTGGGGTAGCGGGGACACCGGGGAGCTGTTTTTT; cdr3_aa: CASAWGSGDTGELFF
clone_size: NA; j_call: TRBJ2-1; d_call: TRBD2; v_call: TRBV27; cdr3_nt: TGTGCCAGCAGTTTATGGCGGGGGGGTCGTGAGCAGTTCTTC; cdr3_aa: CASSLWRGGREQFF
clone_size: NA; j_call: TRBJ2-4; d_call: NA; v_call: TRBV5-1; cdr3_nt: TGCGCCAGCAGCTTGGGGATAGCGGCAGACATTCAGTACTTC; cdr3_aa: CASSLGIAADIQYF
clone_size: NA; j_call: TRBJ2-1; d_call: TRBD2; v_call: TRBV20-1; cdr3_nt: TGCAGTGCTATCTCCCGGACTAGAATGAGCAATGAGCAGTTCTTC; cdr3_aa: CSAISRTRMSNEQFF
clone_size: few; j_call: TRBJ2-2; d_call: NA; v_call: TRBV5-1; cdr3_nt: TGCGCCAGCAGCTTCGGGTCCGGGGAGCTGTTTTTT; cdr3_aa: CASSFGSGELFF
clone_size: many; j_call: TRBJ1-5; d_call: TRBD1; v_call: TRBV10-3; cdr3_nt: TGTGCCATCAGTGAACAGGGGGTCAATCAGCCCCAGCATTTT; cdr3_aa: CAISEQGVNQPQHF
clone_size: NA; j_call: TRBJ2-1; d_call: NA; v_call: TRBV21-1; cdr3_nt: TGTGCCAGCAGCGACCGCCCCTTAGAGACAGGGGGAAGACACAATGAGCAGTTCTTC; cdr3_aa: CASSDRPLETGGRHNEQFF
clone_size: few; j_call: TRBJ2-2; d_call: NA; v_call: TRBV7-2; cdr3_nt: TGTGCCAGCAGCTCCGAGTGGGGCGGGGAGCTGTTTTTT; cdr3_aa: CASSSEWGGELFF
clone_size: NA; j_call: TRBJ2-6; d_call: NA; v_call: TRBV12-3/TRBV12-4; cdr3_nt: TGTGCCAGCAGTCCTCAGGTCTCTGGGGCCAACGTCCTGACTTTC; cdr3_aa: CASSPQVSGANVLTF
clone_size: NA; j_call: TRBJ1-4; d_call: NA; v_call: TRBV6-5; cdr3_nt: TGTGCCAGCAGTTACTATCGTCGGGGAAATGAAAAACTGTTTTTT; cdr3_aa: CASSYYRRGNEKLFF
clone_size: NA; j_call: TRBJ2-3; d_call: NA; v_call: TRBV10-3; cdr3_nt: TGTGCCATCGGGGGGGGCGAGGGCACAGATACGCAGTATTTT; cdr3_aa: CAIGGGEGTDTQYF
clone_size: few; j_call: TRBJ2-1; d_call: NA; v_call: TRBV20-1; cdr3_nt: TGCAGTGCTAGCTCAGCCGGCGGGTCCTACAATGAGCAGTTCTTC; cdr3_aa: CSASSAGGSYNEQFF
clone_size: few; j_call: TRBJ2-5; d_call: TRBD1; v_call: TRBV20-1; cdr3_nt: TGCAGTGCTAGCTGGGCGGGACAGGGGGCTGCAGAGACCCAGTACTTC; cdr3_aa: CSASWAGQGAAETQYF
clone_size: NA; j_call: TRBJ2-1; d_call: NA; v_call: TRBV21-1; cdr3_nt: TGTGCCAGCAGCAAACCGGACTCTCAGTTCTTC; cdr3_aa: CASSKPDSQFF
clone_size: few; j_call: TRBJ2-5; d_call: NA; v_call: TRBV7-9; cdr3_nt: TGTGCCAGCGGAGGGGGATCCGAGACCCAGTACTTC; cdr3_aa: CASGGGSETQYF
clone_size: NA; j_call: TRBJ2-3; d_call: TRBD1; v_call: TRBV18; cdr3_nt: TGTGCCAGCTCACCGCCCCGGCATCCGGGACAGGGTCACACAGATACGCAGTATTTT; cdr3_aa: CASSPPRHPGQGHTDTQYF
clone_size: NA; j_call: TRBJ1-1; d_call: NA; v_call: TRBV29-1; cdr3_nt: TGCAGCGGTTGGCGGGGAGGGGGATCCGAAGCTTTCTTT; cdr3_aa: CSGWRGGGSEAFF
clone_size: few; j_call: TRBJ2-7; d_call: TRBD2; v_call: TRBV28; cdr3_nt: TGTGCCAGCAGTCGAAGAGCGGGGGGGGCCCTTTCCTACGAGCAGTACTTC; cdr3_aa: CASSRRAGGALSYEQYF
clone_size: few; j_call: TRBJ2-7; d_call: NA; v_call: TRBV19; cdr3_nt: TGTGCCAGTAGTATAGTGAAAGGGATGCCCGAGCAGTACTTC; cdr3_aa: CASSIVKGMPEQYF
clone_size: few; j_call: TRBJ2-7; d_call: NA; v_call: TRBV12-3/TRBV12-4; cdr3_nt: TGTGCCAGCAGTTTGCTCGGAGGGATCTACGAGCAGTACTTC; cdr3_aa: CASSLLGGIYEQYF